This T cell receptor beta chain was captured by sequencing in a study of beta chain features in type 1 diabetes. About the research overall: Age, gender and cell yields were similar between patients and healthy donors.

Trimming took 3 bases from V and 7 from J; bases not matched to a gene: 5. The CDR3 has 13 residues. CDR1 SGHRS and CDR2 YFSETQ come from the germline V gene. Study-wide results and caveats: High-TCR-expressing cells could be over-represented by cDNA sequencing.

Expressed TCRB transcripts were sequenced after all isolated RNA was converted to cDNA. Produced via immunoSEQ multiplex PCR; TCRdb's table is partial and in-frame only. The profile covers around 400,000 clones, with about 16% appearing a single time and about 0.019% taken by the ten largest. The table lists this clone with a few counts. The target antigen is unknown. One heparinised draw of blood, averaging roughly 120 mL, came from each donor. Sequenced sample: naive CD4+ T cells from blood. This receptor was obtained from a woman in her late teens or twenties in good health. This chain connects TRBV5-1 to TRBJ1-2, with 8 bases aligning to TRBD1. The chain's CDR3 is CASSSDRAGGYTF. Here the CDR3 DNA reads TGCGCCAGCAGCTCGGACAGGGCGGGTGGCTACACCTTC. Combining the CDR3 with reference TRBV5-1 and TRBJ1-2 gives the whole variable domain KAGVTQTPRYLIKTRGQQVTLSCSPISGHRSVSWYQQTPGQGLQFLFEYFSETQRNKGNFPGRFSGRQFSNSRSEMNVSTLELGDSALYLCASSSDRAGGYTFGSGTRLTVV.